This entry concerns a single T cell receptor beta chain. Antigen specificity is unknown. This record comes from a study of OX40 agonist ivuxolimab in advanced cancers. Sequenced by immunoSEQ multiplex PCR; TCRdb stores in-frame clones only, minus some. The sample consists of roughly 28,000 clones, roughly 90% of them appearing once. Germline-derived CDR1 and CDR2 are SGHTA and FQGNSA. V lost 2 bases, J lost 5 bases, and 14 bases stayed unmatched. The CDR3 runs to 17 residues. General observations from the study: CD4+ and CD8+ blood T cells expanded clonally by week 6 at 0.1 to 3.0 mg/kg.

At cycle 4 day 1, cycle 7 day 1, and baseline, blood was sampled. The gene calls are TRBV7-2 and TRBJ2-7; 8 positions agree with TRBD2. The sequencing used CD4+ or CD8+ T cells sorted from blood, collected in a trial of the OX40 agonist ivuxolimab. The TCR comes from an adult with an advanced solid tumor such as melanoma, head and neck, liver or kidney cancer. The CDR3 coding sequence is TGTGCCAGCAGCTTATCCCTGGCGGGAGGATTTCGCGACGAGCAGTACTTC. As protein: CASSLSLAGGFRDEQYF.